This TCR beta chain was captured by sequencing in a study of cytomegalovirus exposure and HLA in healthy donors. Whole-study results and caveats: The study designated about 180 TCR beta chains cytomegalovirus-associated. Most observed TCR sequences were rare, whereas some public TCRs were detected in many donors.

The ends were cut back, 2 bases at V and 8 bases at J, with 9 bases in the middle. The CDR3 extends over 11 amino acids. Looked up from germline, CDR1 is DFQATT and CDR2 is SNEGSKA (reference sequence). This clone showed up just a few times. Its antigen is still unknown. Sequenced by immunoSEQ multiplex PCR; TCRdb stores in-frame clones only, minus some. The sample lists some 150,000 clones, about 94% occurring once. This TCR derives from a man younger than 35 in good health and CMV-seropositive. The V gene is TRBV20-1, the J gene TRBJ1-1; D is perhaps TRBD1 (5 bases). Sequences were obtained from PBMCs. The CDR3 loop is CSARRGLEAFF. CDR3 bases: TGCAGTGCTAGACGGGGACTCGAAGCTTTCTTT.